This passage covers 18 T cell receptor beta chains from one sample sequenced in a study of regulatory T cells in long-lasting Graves disease. Time point in this sample: persistent/refractory GD, antithyroid drugs over 5 years with positive TRAb. TCR sequences were obtained from RNA taken from PBMCs. For TCR beta, libraries came from iRepertoire HTBI primers and Arm-PCR of CDR3 regions. TCRdb processed the multiplex PCR reads anew with MiXCR; each CDR3 protein has one entry. The sample includes roughly 400,000 distinct CDR3 sequences, around 23% of them seen just once. The sample was peripheral blood mononuclear cells (PBMCs), taken when the disease was refractory, from a patient treated with antithyroid drugs. These receptors were taken from a female donor with Graves disease.

About this clonotype: A much larger clone lies one base from this, so it may be a read error. The V call is TRBV15, the J call TRBJ1-2, with 8 bases aligning to TRBD1. Unmatched junction bases numbered 13, after V lost 6 bases and J lost 10 bases. CDR1 is LNHNV, CDR2 YYDKDF, per germline (reference sequence). CDR3 length: 14 residues. CDR3 amino acids: CATREGGTGGDYTF. In DNA, the CDR3 is TGTGCCACCAGAGAAGGGGGCACAGGGGGTGACTACACCTTC.

Comments on this clonotype: It may be a read error: a sequence one base away is much more abundant. The chain recombines TRBV11-1 with TRBJ2-7, with D hard to call. This CDR3 comprises 14 residues. CDR1 and CDR2 from the germline V gene are SGHAT and FQDESV (reference sequence). The CDR3 loop is CPSSLGLISYEQYF. The CDR3 DNA sequence: TGTCCCAGCAGCTTAGGGCTGATTTCCTACGAGCAGTACTTC.

The sample holds many counts of this clonotype. This chain uses TRBV7-2 with TRBJ2-5; tentatively, D is TRBD1 (6 bases). V lost 5 bases, J lost 1 base, and 11 bases lay in between. The CDR3 extends over 14 amino acids. Germline V lookup: CDR1 SGHTA, CDR2 FQGNSA. CDR3 nucleotides: TGTGCCAGCAGCCTCCGACAGGTCCAAGAGACCCAGTACTTC. Amino acids: CASSLRQVQETQYF. The whole variable domain, remainder taken from reference TRBV7-2 and TRBJ2-5, is GAGVSQSPSNKVTEKGKDVELRCDPISGHTALYWYRQSLGQGLEFLIYFQGNSAPDKSGLPSDRFSAERTGGSVSTLTIQRTQQEDSAVYLCASSLRQVQETQYFGPGTRLLVL.

This clonotype was counted at least ten times. This chain joins TRBV24-1 and TRBJ2-5; 10 bases map to TRBD2. The V gene end was trimmed by 4 bases and the J gene end by 4 bases; junction bases not matched to a gene: 5. Germline CDR1 and CDR2: KGHDR and SFDVKD. The CDR3 is made up of 15 amino acids. The CDR3 sequence: CATSDSLAGVETQYF. CDR3 nucleotides: TGTGCCACCAGTGACAGCCTAGCGGGAGTAGAGACCCAGTACTTC.

This clonotype was detected ten times or more. The chain joins TRBV6-1 to TRBJ2-5; D is possibly TRBD1 (5 bases). Trimming took off 2 bases at V and 1 base at J, with 14 bases between the two ends. The germline gives CDR1 MNHNS, CDR2 SASEGT. This CDR3 region has 16 residues. CDR3 nucleotide sequence: TGTGCCAGCAGTGAATTTGGGGCGCCGGGCCAAGAGACCCAGTACTTC. Encoded protein: CASSEFGAPGQETQYF.

The table lists this clonotype with a few counts. The chain recombines TRBV7-9 with TRBJ2-5; 7 positions match TRBD1. CDR1 SEHNR and CDR2 FQNEAQ come from the germline V gene (reference sequence). The CDR3 contains 15 residues. V lost 6 bases to trimming and J lost 0 bases; unmatched junction nucleotides: 7. CDR3 loop: CASSLGTAYQETQYF. The CDR3 nucleotides are TGTGCCAGCAGTCTTGGGACAGCGTACCAAGAGACCCAGTACTTC.

This clonotype showed up many times. V and J are TRBV7-2 and TRBJ2-2; the D gene is possibly TRBD2 (6 bases). The CDR3 extends over 15 amino acids. V was clipped by 5 bases and J by 8 bases, with 18 bases between them. Germline V gene lookup returns CDR1 SGHTA and CDR2 FQGNSA. CDR3 bases: TGTGCCAGCAGCCCTCATGCGATGGAGGGAGGGGAGCTGTTTTTT. Translation: CASSPHAMEGGELFF.

This chain links TRBV20-1 with TRBJ1-5; D gene ambiguous. CDR1 is DFQATT, CDR2 SNEGSKA, per germline (reference sequence). Trimming stripped 0 bases from V and 4 bases from J, with 10 bases between. The CDR3 extends over 14 amino acids. As DNA, the CDR3 is TGCAGTGCTAGAGATCGGGCGGGAAATCAGCCCCAGCATTTT. This gives the protein CSARDRAGNQPQHF.

In this sample, this clonotype turned up many times. The genes are TRBV7-3 and TRBJ1-2; D uncertain. CDR1 SGHTA and CDR2 FQGTGA come from the germline V gene. The V end lost 0 bases, the J end lost 10 bases, and 12 bases lay between the germline ends. This CDR3 has 13 amino acids. CDR3 sequence: CASSLTGERNYTF. For the CDR3, the DNA is TGTGCCAGCAGCTTAACTGGAGAGAGAAACTACACCTTC. The whole variable domain, remainder taken from reference TRBV7-3 and TRBJ1-2, is GAGVSQTPSNKVTEKGKYVELRCDPISGHTALYWYRQSLGQGPEFLIYFQGTGAADDSGLPNDRFFAVRPEGSVSTLKIQRTERGDSAVYLCASSLTGERNYTFGSGTRLTVV.

The sample holds a few counts of this clonotype. The chain uses TRBV5-6 and TRBJ1-1, with D possibly TRBD1 on 5 matching bases. CDR1 is SGHDT and CDR2 is YYEEEE in the germline V gene. The CDR3 has 13 amino acids. The V end lost 2 bases, the J end lost 11 bases, and 16 bases lay between the germline ends. The CDR3 loop is CASSLGAGGDAFF. In DNA, the CDR3 is TGTGCCAGCAGCTTAGGGGCTGGTGGGGATGCTTTCTTT.

Many counts were recorded for this clonotype. The chain couples TRBV2 to TRBJ1-5; the match to TRBD1 covers 9 bases. This CDR3 region has 16 residues. The ends lost 5 bases at V and 5 bases at J; junction bases unmatched: 10. Looked up from germline, CDR1 is SNHLY and CDR2 is FYNNEI. The CDR3 DNA sequence: TGTGCCAGCAGTAGCACAGGGGGCCTGACCGATCAGCCCCAGCATTTT. Protein: CASSSTGGLTDQPQHF.

Turning to this clonotype: This may arise from a read error, as a much more abundant clone is one base away. This chain joins TRBV20-1 and TRBJ1-4; perhaps TRBD1 as D (5 bases). V was clipped by 6 bases and J by 4 bases, with 9 bases between them. CDR1 and CDR2 (germline): DFQATT, SNEGSKA (reference sequence). The CDR3 consists of 12 residues. The CDR3 region has the DNA TGCAGTGCCGGGACGGATAATGAAAAACTGTTTTTT. Amino acids: CSAGTDNEKLFF.

In this sample, this clonotype turned up many times. CDR3 region: CAGRNANTGELFF. The CDR3 nucleotides are TGTGCCGGCCGGAACGCGAACACCGGGGAGCTGTTTTTT. The chain links TRBV12-3 or TRBV12-4 to TRBJ2-2; no definite D call. V was clipped by 11 bases and J by 0 bases, with 10 bases between them. The CDR3 length is 13 residues.

This clonotype was seen a few times. V usage is TRBV29-1 and J usage is TRBJ1-1; 7 positions match TRBD1. Trimming took 7 bases from V and 4 from J; bases not matched to a gene: 12. The CDR3 covers 14 residues. In germline, CDR1 is SQVTM, CDR2 ANQGSEA. For the CDR3, the DNA is TGCAGCGCCGGGGGGGACAGTGCTTTCACTGAAGCTTTCTTT. Translated, it gives CSAGGDSAFTEAFF. The full variable domain, in which reference TRBV29-1 and TRBJ1-1 provide the parts outside the CDR3, is SAVISQKPSRDICQRGTSLTIQCQVDSQVTMMFWYRQQPGQSLTLIATANQGSEATYESGFVIDKFPISRPNLTFSTLTVSNMSPEDSSIYLCSAGGDSAFTEAFFGQGTRLTVV.

This clonotype was counted between two and nine times. The gene calls are TRBV28 and TRBJ2-3; 8 bases match TRBD2. The trim removed 2 bases at V and 6 bases at J, leaving 16 bases unmatched. The CDR3 loop spans 18 amino acids. Germline values: CDR1 MDHEN, CDR2 SYDVKM. In DNA, the CDR3 is TGTGCCAGCAGTTTAGATGGCGGGAGGACTATGGGTACGGATACGCAGTATTTT. Its translation is CASSLDGGRTMGTDTQYF.

At least ten counts were recorded for this clonotype. Sequence at one end of the junction differs from germline and may be a read error. V is TRBV6-5 and J is TRBJ2-7; D is unresolved. Germline CDR1 MNHEY, CDR2 SVGAGI. This CDR3 contains 11 residues. CDR3 in DNA: TGTGCCAGCAGTTCCTCCGACGAGCAGTACTTC. It yields the protein CASSSSDEQYF.

The chain uses TRBV20-1 and TRBJ2-3; D is unresolved. V shed 2 bases and J shed 4 bases, with 7 bases lying between them. This CDR3 is 12 amino acids long. Germline V gene data show CDR1 as DFQATT and CDR2 as SNEGSKA (reference sequence). The CDR3 sequence is CSARFRPDTQYF. The CDR3 DNA sequence: TGCAGTGCTAGATTTAGACCAGATACGCAGTATTTT.

DNA of the CDR3: TGTGCCAGCAGTGAATTCACCAACAGGGCCCAGAATGAAAAACTGTTTTTT. This gives the protein CASSEFTNRAQNEKLFF. V usage is TRBV25-1 and J usage is TRBJ1-4; possible D gene TRBD1, 6 bases. Germline CDR1 MGHDK, CDR2 SYGVNS. Between the trimmed V and J ends, which lost 1 base and 5 bases, there was a span of 17 bases. This CDR3 region has 17 residues.